This TCR beta chain comes out of a study of blood T cell repertoires in COVID-19. Turning to the study itself: Researchers got acute and convalescent COVID-19 samples from the United States, Italy and Spain. In each case, the material was cDNA or gDNA derived from T cells, B-cell-depleted T cells, or PBMCs.

CDR3 length equals 14 residues. V shed 7 bases and J 7 bases; nucleotides not matched to a gene: 9. Germline V lookup: CDR1 MNHEY, CDR2 SVGAGI. In the original workflow: By means of reference gene primer amplification, nucleated cell counts were estimated. Data came from immunoSEQ multiplex PCR; TCRdb stores just in-frame clones and leaves some out. V, J and clone size reflect that table, while D and trimming were determined from the DNA. The profile covers 150,000 to 200,000 clones, with 82% appearing a single time and more than 6% taken by the ten largest. J is TRBJ1-4 and V is TRBV6-5, with TRBD1 matching 7 bases. Input material: peripheral blood. This receptor was identified in a woman in her 40s with COVID-19, enrolled during active disease. CDR3 DNA sequence: TGTGCCAGCAAGACAGGGACGGGGACTGAAAAACTGTTTTTT. This encodes CASKTGTGTEKLFF.